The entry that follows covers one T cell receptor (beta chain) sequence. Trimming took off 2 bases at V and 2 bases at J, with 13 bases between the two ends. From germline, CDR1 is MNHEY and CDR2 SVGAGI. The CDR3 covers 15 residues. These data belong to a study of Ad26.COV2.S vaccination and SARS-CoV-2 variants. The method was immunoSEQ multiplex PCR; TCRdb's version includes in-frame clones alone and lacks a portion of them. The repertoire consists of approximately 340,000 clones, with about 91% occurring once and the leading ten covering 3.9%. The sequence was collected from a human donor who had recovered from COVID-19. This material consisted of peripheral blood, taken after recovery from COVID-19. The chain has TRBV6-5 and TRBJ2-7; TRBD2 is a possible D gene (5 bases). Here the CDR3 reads CASSYQAVTTYEQYF. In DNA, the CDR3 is TGTGCCAGCAGTTACCAAGCGGTCACCACCTACGAGCAGTACTTC.